The present T cell receptor (beta chain) was sequenced within a study of cytomegalovirus exposure and HLA in healthy donors. Study details: In a later analysis, the approximately 110 validation repertoires were reported to have used the same platform as the approximately 620 first-cohort repertoires. Overall study results and limits: In vitro confirmation showed three CMV-associated chains to be CMV antigen specific. As was reported, the classifier diagnosed cytomegalovirus status with high specificity and sensitivity.

Clones were sequenced by immunoSEQ multiplex PCR, and TCRdb holds only the in-frame ones, with some missing. The sample lists 120,000 to 150,000 clones, approximately 93% occurring once. Details on this clone: Its matching antigen is unknown.

The trim removed 6 bases at V and 3 bases at J, leaving 7 bases unmatched. This CDR3 spans 15 amino acids. Germline values: CDR1 MNHEY, CDR2 SVGAGI. This rearrangement joins TRBV6-5 to TRBJ1-1, with 10 bases aligning to TRBD1. The sample was PBMCs. The clonotype comes from a man aged 18 to 30 in good health and CMV-seronegative. The CDR3 DNA reads TGTGCCAGCAGCCCGGGCGACAGGGGGCACACTGAAGCTTTCTTT. Translating it yields CASSPGDRGHTEAFF.